Below, one T cell receptor beta chain is given with its context. This specimen comes from a study of blood T cell repertoires in COVID-19. Study context: Material from acute and convalescent COVID-19 was sourced from the United States, Italy and Spain. From T cells, B-cell-depleted T cells, or PBMCs came the material, which was cDNA or gDNA.

There are 13 residues in the CDR3. V lost 10 bases and J lost 7, with 16 bases in between. Looked up from germline, CDR1 is SGHAT and CDR2 is FQNNGV. Original analysis: Nucleated cell number was recorded as an estimate derived from reference gene primer amplification. Assay: immunoSEQ multiplex PCR; the TCRdb copy retains only in-frame clones and omits some. V and J calls plus clone size are reproduced from that table; the DNA served to infer D and trimming. This table has approximately 160,000 clones, around nine tenths appearing once. The sample comprised peripheral blood. This clonotype originated in a man between 60 and 75 years old with active or convalescent COVID-19. The chain joins TRBV11-2 to TRBJ2-2, with TRBD2 as a possible D gene (5 bases). The CDR3 spells CATNGKGFGELFF. DNA of the CDR3: TGTGCCACCAACGGGAAGGGCTTCGGGGAGCTGTTTTTT. Supplemented by reference TRBV11-2 and TRBJ2-2, the full variable domain reads EAGVAQSPRYKIIEKRQSVAFWCNPISGHATLYWYQQILGQGPKLLIQFQNNGVVDDSQLPKDRFSAERLKGVDSTLKIQPAKLEDSAVYLCATNGKGFGELFFGEGSRLTVL.